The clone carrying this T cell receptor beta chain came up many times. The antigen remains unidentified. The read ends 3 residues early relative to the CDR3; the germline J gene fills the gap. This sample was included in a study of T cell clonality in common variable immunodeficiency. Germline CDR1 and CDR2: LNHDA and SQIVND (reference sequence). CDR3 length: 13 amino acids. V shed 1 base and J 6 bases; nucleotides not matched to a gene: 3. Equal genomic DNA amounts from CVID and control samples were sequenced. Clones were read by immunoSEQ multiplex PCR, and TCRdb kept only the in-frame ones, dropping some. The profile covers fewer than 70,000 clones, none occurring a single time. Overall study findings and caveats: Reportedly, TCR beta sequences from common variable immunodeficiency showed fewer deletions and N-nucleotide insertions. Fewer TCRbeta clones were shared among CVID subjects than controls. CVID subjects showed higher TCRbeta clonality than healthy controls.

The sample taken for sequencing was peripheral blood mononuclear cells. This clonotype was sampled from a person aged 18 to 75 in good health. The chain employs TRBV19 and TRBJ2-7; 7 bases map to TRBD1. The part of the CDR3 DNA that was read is TGTGCCAGTAGTATAGGACAGGGCTCCGAG. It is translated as CASSIGQGSE. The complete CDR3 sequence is CASSIGQGSEQYF.